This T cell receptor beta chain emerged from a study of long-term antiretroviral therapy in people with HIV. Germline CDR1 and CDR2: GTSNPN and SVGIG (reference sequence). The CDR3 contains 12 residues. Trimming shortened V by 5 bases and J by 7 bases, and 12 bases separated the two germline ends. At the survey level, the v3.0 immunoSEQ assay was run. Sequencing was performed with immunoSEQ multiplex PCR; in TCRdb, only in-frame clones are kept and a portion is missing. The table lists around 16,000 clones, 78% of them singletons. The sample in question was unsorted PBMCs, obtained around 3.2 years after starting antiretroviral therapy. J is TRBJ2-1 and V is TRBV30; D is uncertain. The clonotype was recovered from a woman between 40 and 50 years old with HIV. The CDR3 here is CAWRTNGNEQFF. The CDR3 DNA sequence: TGTGCCTGGCGGACGAACGGTAATGAGCAGTTCTTC.